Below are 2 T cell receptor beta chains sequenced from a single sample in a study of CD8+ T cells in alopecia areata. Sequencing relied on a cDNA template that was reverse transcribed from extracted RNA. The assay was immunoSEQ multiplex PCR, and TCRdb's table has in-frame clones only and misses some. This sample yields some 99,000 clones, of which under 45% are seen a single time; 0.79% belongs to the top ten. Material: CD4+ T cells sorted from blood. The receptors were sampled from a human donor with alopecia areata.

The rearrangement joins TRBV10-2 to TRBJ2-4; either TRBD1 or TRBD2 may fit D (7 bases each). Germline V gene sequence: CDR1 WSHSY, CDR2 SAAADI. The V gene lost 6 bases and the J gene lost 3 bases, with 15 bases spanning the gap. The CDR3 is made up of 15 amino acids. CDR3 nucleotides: TGCGCCAGCAGCGACAGGGCGGGGGACAAAAACATTCAGTACTTC. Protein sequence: CASSDRAGDKNIQYF.

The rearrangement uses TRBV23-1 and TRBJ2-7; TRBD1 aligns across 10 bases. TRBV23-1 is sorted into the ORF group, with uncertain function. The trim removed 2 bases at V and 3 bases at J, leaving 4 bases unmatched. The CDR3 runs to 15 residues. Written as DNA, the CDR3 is TGCGCCAGCAGTCAACAGGACAGGGGGTACTACGAGCAGTACTTC. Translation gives CASSQQDRGYYEQYF.